Listed below are T cell receptor beta chains from one sample, sequenced in a study of T cells in localized non-small cell lung cancer. The table came from immunoSEQ multiplex PCR; TCRdb's copy has only in-frame clones and leaves some out. The repertoire holds approximately 2,000 clones, around a third seen once, with approximately 20% in the top ten. The sample consisted of lung tumor tissue, taken before any cancer treatment. The receptors come from a female donor over 55 with stage I lung adenocarcinoma. The CDR3 runs from the conserved cysteine through the conserved F or W. A D gene is named only where the DNA matches it firmly. Some rows have no size entry. The others give once, few or many, or a class for an expanded clone.

clone size,D gene,J gene,V gene,CDR3 DNA,CDR3 protein
.,.,TRBJ1-5,TRBV19,TGTGCCAGTAGTATAGAAGGGAATCAGCCCCAGCATTTT,CASSIEGNQPQHF
once,.,TRBJ2-5,TRBV15,TGTGCCACCAGCAGAGCCCAAGGGGCTAAGTTGGAGACCCAGTACTTC,CATSRAQGAKLETQYF
.,TRBD1,TRBJ1-1,TRBV19,TGTGCCAGCCGACAGGGCGGAACTGAAGCTTTCTTT,CASRQGGTEAFF
.,TRBD1,TRBJ2-1,TRBV11-3,TGTGCCAGCAGCCTGACCGGGACAGACAATGAGCAGTTCTTC,CASSLTGTDNEQFF
.,TRBD1,TRBJ1-2,TRBV28,TGTGCCAGCCAAGGGGGGACAGTAGGCTATGGCTACACCTTC,CASQGGTVGYGYTF
.,TRBD1,TRBJ1-2,TRBV30,TGTGCCTGGAGCAAGCTCCGGGACAGGGAGTACGGGGGCTATGGCTACACCTTC,CAWSKLRDREYGGYGYTF
few,.,TRBJ1-2,TRBV19,TGTGCCAGTAGTTTGACCCTCGGCGGGGGGGACGGCTACACCTTC,CASSLTLGGGDGYTF
medium-sized,.,TRBJ1-1,TRBV11-3,TGTGCCAGCAGCCCTCGGACAGAAAACACTGAAGCTTTCTTT,CASSPRTENTEAFF
.,.,TRBJ1-2,TRBV30,TGTGCCTGGAGTGTGGTGGCAGGGACGGATGGCTACACCTTC,CAWSVVAGTDGYTF
.,TRBD1,TRBJ2-7,TRBV6-8,TGTGCCAGCCTTTTACAGGGGACCTACGAGCAGTACTTC,CASLLQGTYEQYF
medium-sized,.,TRBJ1-2,TRBV6-8,TGTGCCAGCAGTTACGGCAGCTCGGGCTATGGCTACACCTTC,CASSYGSSGYGYTF
.,TRBD2,TRBJ2-1,TRBV28,TGTGCCACCTACAATCCGGGGGGATACAATGAGCAGTTCTTC,CATYNPGGYNEQFF
.,.,TRBJ1-3,TRBV11-3,TGTGCCAGCAGCTTACTAATACAGGGAACTGGAAACACCATATATTTT,CASSLLIQGTGNTIYF
.,.,TRBJ2-2,TRBV9,TGTGCCAGCACCCCTAGCGTCACCGGGGAGCTGTTTTTT,CASTPSVTGELFF
.,TRBD1,TRBJ1-1,TRBV19,TGTGCCAGTAATCCACGGACAGGGTACACTGAAGCTTTCTTT,CASNPRTGYTEAFF
.,.,TRBJ1-2,TRBV19,TGTGCCAGTAGTATCGGGTCCTCTGGGGCTAACTATGGCTACACCTTC,CASSIGSSGANYGYTF
few,.,TRBJ2-7,TRBV6-8,TGTGCCAGCAGTGCTACGACCTACGAGCAGTACTTC,CASSATTYEQYF
.,.,TRBJ1-1,TRBV11-3,TGTGCCAGCAGCCCGACAGGAGCCATGAACACTGAAGCTTTCTTT,CASSPTGAMNTEAFF
few,.,TRBJ1-5,TRBV2,TGTGCCAGCTCCGTCTCTTCCTTCGGGCAGCCCCAGCATTTT,CASSVSSFGQPQHF
few,.,TRBJ2-7,TRBV4-1,TGCGCCAGCAGCCAAGATTGGTGGGGTAACGAGCAGTACTTC,CASSQDWWGNEQYF
.,.,TRBJ2-5,TRBV19,TGTGCCAGTAGACTGACGGGGCAGGAGACCCAGTACTTC,CASRLTGQETQYF
medium-sized,TRBD1,TRBJ1-4,TRBV11-3,TGTGCCAGCAGCCCGTACTCGGACAGGGAACCTAATGAAAAACTGTTTTTT,CASSPYSDREPNEKLFF
medium-sized,TRBD2,TRBJ2-7,TRBV11-3,TGTGCCAGCAGCGCGACTAGCCCCATTTCGGAGCAGTACTTC,CASSATSPISEQYF
.,.,TRBJ1-5,TRBV6-8,TGTGCCAGCAGTGTGGCAGGCAACCAGCCCCAGCATTTT,CASSVAGNQPQHF
few,.,TRBJ1-3,TRBV10-3,TGTGCCATCAGTGAGTCCTACAGGGACCTCTCTGGAAACACCATATATTTT,CAISESYRDLSGNTIYF
medium-sized,TRBD1,TRBJ1-2,TRBV6-8,TGTGCCATCAGGGGGGACAACACTAACTATGGCTACACCTTC,CAIRGDNTNYGYTF
few,.,TRBJ2-2,TRBV19,TGTGCCAGTACGTGGGGTAGCACCGGGGAGCTGTTTTTT,CASTWGSTGELFF
large,.,TRBJ2-7,TRBV30,TGTGCCTGGAGTGTACATGAGGGACAAGCCTACGAGCAGTACTTC,CAWSVHEGQAYEQYF
few,.,TRBJ2-3,TRBV6-1,TGTGCCAGCAGTGAAGGGCGGCCACCGCGAGGGAATACGCAGTATTTT,CASSEGRPPRGNTQYF
.,.,TRBJ1-3,TRBV28,TGTGCCAGCAGTCCTCAGAGGGCTGGAAACACCATATATTTT,CASSPQRAGNTIYF
.,.,TRBJ1-1,TRBV19,TGTGCCAGTAGCCTAATGAACGCTGAAGCTTTCTTT,CASSLMNAEAFF
few,.,TRBJ2-7,TRBV6-8,TGTGCCATCAGTGGGACAAATTACGAGCAGTACTTC,CAISGTNYEQYF
.,TRBD2,TRBJ2-1,TRBV19,TGTGCCAGTAGTGTTAGCGGGAGGGCCACTGAGCAGTTCTTC,CASSVSGRATEQFF
.,.,TRBJ1-1,TRBV30,TGTGCCTGGACCCACGGGGGATACACTGAAGCTTTCTTT,CAWTHGGYTEAFF
large,TRBD1,TRBJ1-4,TRBV25-1,TGTGCCAGCAGTGACGGGGACAGGGGGAAACTGTTTTTT,CASSDGDRGKLFF
.,.,TRBJ1-3,TRBV5-1,TGCGCCAGCAGCTTGGCCATGGGGTCTGGAAACACCATATATTTT,CASSLAMGSGNTIYF
few,.,TRBJ1-1,TRBV6-4,TGTGCCACGGCCCAGGGGACTGAAGCTTTCTTT,CATAQGTEAFF
few,TRBD2,TRBJ2-1,TRBV6-8,TGTGCCAGCAGTCCCCGTGGGAGCGGGAGAGGGTCCTACAATGAGCAGTTCTTC,CASSPRGSGRGSYNEQFF
.,TRBD2,TRBJ2-3,TRBV28,TGTGCTAGCAGTAGCCTAGCGGGAGATACGCAGTATTTT,CASSSLAGDTQYF
.,.,TRBJ1-2,TRBV2,TGTGCCAGCAGTGAAGCGAGGGGACGGGGCTACACCTTC,CASSEARGRGYTF
.,TRBD2,TRBJ2-7,TRBV12-5,TGTGCCAGCACCCGGGGGGGATATGGCGACGAGCAGTACTTC,CASTRGGYGDEQYF
.,TRBD1,TRBJ1-2,TRBV19,TGTGCCAGTAAACCGGGACAGATTAACTATGGCTACACCTTC,CASKPGQINYGYTF
few,TRBD2,TRBJ2-5,TRBV9,TGTGCCAGCAGCTTCCGGAACTCGACTAGCGGGAGGTTTCAAGAGACCCAGTACTTC,CASSFRNSTSGRFQETQYF
.,.,TRBJ1-3,TRBV29-1,TGCAGCGTTGAAGGGGGTTCTGGAAACACCATATATTTT,CSVEGGSGNTIYF
few,TRBD1,TRBJ2-2,TRBV6-8,TGTGCCAGCAGTCTCACCGGGACAGGGGGCGCGAATTCCGGGGAGCTGTTTTTT,CASSLTGTGGANSGELFF
.,TRBD1,TRBJ1-1,TRBV19,TGTGCCAGTAGAAGACAGGGGGCTGATAGCACTGAAGCTTTCTTT,CASRRQGADSTEAFF
.,TRBD2,TRBJ2-1,TRBV18,TGTGCCAGCTCACCACCAGTGCGGGGGGTAAACGAGCAGTTCTTC,CASSPPVRGVNEQFF